The entry that follows covers one TCR beta chain sequence. Its antigen is not identified. This sample was taken from a study of human T cells and chemical hapten exposure. Study summary: Patients, a majority of them female, were diagnosed with alopecia areata, totalis or universalis. The study's findings and limits: There were significantly more large CDR3 similarity clusters among expanded TCRs than among controls.

TCRdb ran MiXCR on the RACE reads and lists one entry per CDR3 protein. In the table there are just under 60,000 distinct CDR3 sequences, about an eighth of which are singletons. V gave up 5 bases and J gave up 6 bases, with 11 bases separating them. Germline assignment: CDR1 SEHNR and CDR2 FQNEAQ (reference sequence). The length of the CDR3 is 13 residues. Specified time point: patch test 3, about 24 weeks after DPC sensitization. The treatment here: therapeutic diphenylcyclopropenone sensitization with weekly scalp DPC. The source material was whole blood, sampled in connection with sensitization to the hapten diphenylcyclopropenone (DPC). The clonotype originates from a man aged 25 to 45 with alopecia areata. Some clones in this sample may be carry-over from other donors' samples. The chain recombines TRBV7-9 with TRBJ1-5, with D possibly TRBD1 on 5 matching bases. The CDR3: CASSVTVGQPQHF. CDR3 in DNA: TGTGCCAGCAGCGTGACAGTGGGTCAGCCCCAGCATTTT.